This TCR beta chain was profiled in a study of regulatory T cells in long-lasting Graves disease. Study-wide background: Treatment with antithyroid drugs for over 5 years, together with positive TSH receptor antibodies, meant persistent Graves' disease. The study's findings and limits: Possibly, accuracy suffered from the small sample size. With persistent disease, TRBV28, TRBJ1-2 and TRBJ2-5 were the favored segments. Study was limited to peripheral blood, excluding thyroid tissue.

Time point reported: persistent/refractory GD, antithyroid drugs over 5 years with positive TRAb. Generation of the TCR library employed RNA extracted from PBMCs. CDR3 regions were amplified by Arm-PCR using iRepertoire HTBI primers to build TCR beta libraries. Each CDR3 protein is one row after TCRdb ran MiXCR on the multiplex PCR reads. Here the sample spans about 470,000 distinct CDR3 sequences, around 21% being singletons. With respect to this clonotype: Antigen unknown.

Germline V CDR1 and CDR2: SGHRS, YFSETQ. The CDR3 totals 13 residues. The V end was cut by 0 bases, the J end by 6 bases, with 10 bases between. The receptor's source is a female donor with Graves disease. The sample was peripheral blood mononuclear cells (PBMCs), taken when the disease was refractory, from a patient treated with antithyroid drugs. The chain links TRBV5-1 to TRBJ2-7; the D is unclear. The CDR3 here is CASSLEGAIEQYF. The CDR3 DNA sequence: TGCGCCAGCAGCTTGGAGGGTGCTATCGAGCAGTACTTC.